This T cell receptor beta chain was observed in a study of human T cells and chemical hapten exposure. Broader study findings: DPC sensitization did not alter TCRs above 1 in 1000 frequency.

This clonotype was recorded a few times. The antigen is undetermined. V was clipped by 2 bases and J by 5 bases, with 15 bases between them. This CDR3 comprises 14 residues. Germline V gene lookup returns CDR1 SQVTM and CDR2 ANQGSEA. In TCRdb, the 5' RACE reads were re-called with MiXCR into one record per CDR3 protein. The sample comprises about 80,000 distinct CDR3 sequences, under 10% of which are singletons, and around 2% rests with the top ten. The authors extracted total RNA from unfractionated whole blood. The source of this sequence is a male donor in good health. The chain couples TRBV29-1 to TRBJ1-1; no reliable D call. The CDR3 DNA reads TGCAGCGTTGAAATAGACGTTAGAGTGACTGAAGCTTTCTTT. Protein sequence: CSVEIDVRVTEAFF. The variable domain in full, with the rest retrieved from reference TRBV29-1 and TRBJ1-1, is SAVISQKPSRDICQRGTSLTIQCQVDSQVTMMFWYRQQPGQSLTLIATANQGSEATYESGFVIDKFPISRPNLTFSTLTVSNMSPEDSSIYLCSVEIDVRVTEAFFGQGTRLTVV.